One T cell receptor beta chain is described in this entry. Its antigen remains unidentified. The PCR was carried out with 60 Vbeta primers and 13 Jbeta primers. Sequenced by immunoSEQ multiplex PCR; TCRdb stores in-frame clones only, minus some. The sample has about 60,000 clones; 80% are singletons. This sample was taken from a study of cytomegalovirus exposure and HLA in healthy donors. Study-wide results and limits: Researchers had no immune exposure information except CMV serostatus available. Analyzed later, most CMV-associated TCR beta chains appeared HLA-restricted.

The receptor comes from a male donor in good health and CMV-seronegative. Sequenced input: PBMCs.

The CDR3 spells CASSPDRGEQYF. The CDR3 coding sequence is TGTGCCAGCAGCCCGGACAGGGGCGAGCAGTACTTC. V usage is TRBV5-6 and J usage is TRBJ2-7, with 9 bases lining up with TRBD1. The V segment lost 4 bases and the J segment 6 bases; nucleotides outside the gene matches: 2. Germline values: CDR1 SGHDT, CDR2 YYEEEE. The CDR3 extends over 12 amino acids.